The next 8 T cell receptor beta chains were all read from a single sample in a study of monozygotic twins with inflammatory bowel disease. TCRdb reprocessed the 5' RACE reads and keeps a single row for each CDR3 protein, giving no DNA. The sample has around 99,000 distinct CDR3 sequences; the top ten hold around an eighth. Sequenced material: blood. These TCRs come from a human donor with ulcerative colitis or Crohn's disease, or a healthy co-twin of an affected twin (not recorded which).

The CDR3 here is CASSYGLGGSEQYF. V and J are TRBV6-5 and TRBJ2-7; there is no DNA to check the TCRdb D call of TRBD2. Looked up from germline, CDR1 is MNHEY and CDR2 is SVGAGI. This CDR3 has 14 residues.

The rearrangement joins TRBV7-9 to TRBJ1-5; TCRdb indicates TRBD1, and absent DNA this call remains unverified. The germline V gene has CDR1 SEHNR and CDR2 FQNEAQ (reference sequence). This CDR3 is built from 15 residues. The CDR3 loop reads CASSQTGGSVQPQHF.

The chain uses TRBV20-1 and TRBJ2-3; there is no DNA to check the TCRdb D call of TRBD1. CDR3 length equals 14 residues. Germline CDR1 and CDR2: DFQATT and SNEGSKA (reference sequence). The CDR3: CSARDDARTDTQYF.

V gene TRBV5-1 combines with J gene TRBJ2-3; TCRdb names TRBD1, which stays unverified in the absence of DNA. Germline V lookup: CDR1 SGHRS, CDR2 YFSETQ. There are 13 residues in the CDR3. This chain's CDR3 is CASSGGDTDTQYF.

The chain has TRBV3-1 and TRBJ2-1. The CDR3 totals 13 residues. Germline CDR1 LGHDT, CDR2 YNNKEL (reference sequence). The CDR3 protein is CASSQDRDNEQFF.

The chain combines TRBV11-2 with TRBJ2-1; checking the TCRdb D call of TRBD1 is not possible without DNA. This CDR3 is 14 amino acids long. Germline CDR1 reads SGHAT; CDR2 reads FQNNGV. CDR3 residues: CASSPTRSSNEQFF.

The chain couples TRBV4-3 to TRBJ2-1; as DNA is missing, the TRBD2 call by TCRdb cannot be tested. There are 13 residues in the CDR3. Germline values: CDR1 LGHNA, CDR2 YSLEER. The CDR3 sequence: CASSPTFRGSLFF.

This chain uses TRBV28 with TRBJ2-3. The CDR3 has 14 amino acids. Germline CDR1 reads MDHEN; CDR2 reads SYDVKM. CDR3: CASSLGLRLDTQYF. The entire variable domain, with the rest obtained from reference TRBV28 and TRBJ2-3, is as follows: DVKVTQSSRYLVKRTGEKVFLECVQDMDHENMFWYRQDPGLGLRLIYFSYDVKMKEKGDIPEGYSVSREKKERFSLILESASTNQTSMYLCASSLGLRLDTQYFGPGTRLTVL.